This TCR beta chain stems from a study of blood T cell repertoires in COVID-19. Study at large: Collection of acute and convalescent COVID-19 samples took place in the United States, Italy and Spain. T cells, B-cell-depleted T cells, or PBMCs provided the cDNA or gDNA that served as material.

Per germline, CDR1 MDHEN and CDR2 SYDVKM. Trimming pared 5 bases from V and 0 bases from J, leaving 13 bases between. This CDR3 contains 15 residues. Profiled with immunoSEQ multiplex PCR; TCRdb holds only in-frame clones, not every one. Of around 97,000 clones in the sample, 70% to 90% were seen once. Input material: peripheral blood. The sequence was obtained from a woman aged 55-69 years with acute or convalescent COVID-19. V gene TRBV28 combines with J gene TRBJ1-1; perhaps TRBD1 as D (6 bases). CDR3 nucleotides: TGTGCCAGCAGTATTAGGGACACTATGAACACTGAAGCTTTCTTT. This translates into CASSIRDTMNTEAFF.